The 9 T cell receptor beta chains below come from one sample, sequenced in a study of shared clonotypes between healthy human individuals. TCRdb keeps only in-frame clones here, not all; method: immunoSEQ multiplex PCR. The table has approximately 2.3 million clones, 93% seen once. Sequenced: naive CD4+ T cells from PBMCs. Subset denoted: CD45RA+ positively selected. These receptors all stem from a man aged 18 to 35 in good health. Some clones in this sample may be carry-over from other donors' samples.

The rearrangement uses TRBV6-1 and TRBJ2-7; D might be TRBD1 or TRBD2, each matching 8 bases. From germline, CDR1 is MNHNS and CDR2 SASEGT. This CDR3 contains 17 residues. V was shortened by 4 bases and J by 3 bases, with 22 bases between the two germline ends. CDR3 protein: CASSVPRGREDRYEQYF. The CDR3 nucleotides read TGTGCCAGCAGTGTCCCCAGGGGGCGGGAGGACCGCTACGAGCAGTACTTC.

J is TRBJ1-2 and V is TRBV9; 8 nucleotides agree with TRBD1. Per germline, CDR1 SGDLS and CDR2 YYNGEE. The V gene end was trimmed by 4 bases and the J gene end by 4 bases; junction bases not matched to a gene: 9. This CDR3 is 15 amino acids long. The CDR3 nucleotides are TGTGCCAGCAGCCCGCTGGACAGGGAAGCCTATGGCTACACCTTC. Amino acid sequence: CASSPLDREAYGYTF.

The chain recombines TRBV28 with TRBJ2-1, with 8 nucleotides matching TRBD2. CDR3 length: 17 amino acids. Losses at the gene ends were 4 bases for V and 0 bases for J; bases not matched to a gene: 8. Looked up from germline, CDR1 is MDHEN and CDR2 is SYDVKM. The DNA for the CDR3 is TGTGCCAGCAGTTCACGTAGCGGGACAACCTCCTACAATGAGCAGTTCTTC. It codes for CASSSRSGTTSYNEQFF.

This chain connects TRBV27 to TRBJ2-7, with 7 nucleotides matching TRBD2. Per the germline V gene, CDR1 is MNHEY and CDR2 is SMNVEV (reference sequence). The CDR3 has 15 amino acids. Unmatched junction bases numbered 11, after V lost 3 bases and J lost 6 bases. The DNA of the CDR3 is TGTGCCAGCAGTTTGAGCACTAGCGCCTTTGCCGAGCAGTACTTC. This gives the protein CASSLSTSAFAEQYF.

The chain couples TRBV7-2 to TRBJ2-7, with TRBD1 matching 7 bases. The V segment lost 4 bases and the J segment 7 bases; nucleotides outside the gene matches: 13. Germline V gene sequence: CDR1 SGHTA, CDR2 FQGNSA. CDR3 size: 15 residues. CDR3 coding DNA: TGTGCCAGCAGCTCGTCCGAGACAGGGTTCCGGGAGCAGTACTTC. This translates into CASSSSETGFREQYF.

V is TRBV27 and J is TRBJ2-3, with TRBD1 matching 9 bases. J lost 3 bases, V lost 0 bases, and 10 bases had no gene match. Germline-derived CDR1 and CDR2 are MNHEY and SMNVEV (reference sequence). The CDR3 is 18 residues long. The CDR3 coding sequence is TGTGCCAGCAGTTTATCGAGGGCAAACAGGGGGCGAACAGATACGCAGTATTTT. Its translation is CASSLSRANRGRTDTQYF.

This chain links TRBV7-9 with TRBJ1-5; a possible D gene is TRBD1 (5 bases). There are 14 residues in the CDR3. CDR1 is SEHNR, CDR2 FQNEAQ, per germline (reference sequence). The V end lost 5 bases, the J end lost 5 bases, and 13 bases lay between the germline ends. CDR3 DNA: TGTGCCAGCAGCCTGGGGACCGAAGATCAGCCCCAGCATTTT. Its translation: CASSLGTEDQPQHF.

The chain joins TRBV6-1 to TRBJ1-4; D is unclear. Germline CDR1 and CDR2: MNHNS and SASEGT. Trimming shortened V by 3 bases and J by 8 bases, and 7 bases separated the two germline ends. The CDR3 has 12 amino acids. The CDR3 nucleotides read TGTGCCAGCAGTGACCCGGTGGAAAAACTGTTTTTT. This sequence encodes CASSDPVEKLFF.

The chain has TRBV7-2 and TRBJ2-3, with 9 bases aligning to TRBD1. The V gene's germline CDR1 is SGHTA and CDR2 FQGNSA. V was clipped by 3 bases and J by 6 bases; unmatched bases: 7. The CDR3 length is 15 residues. The CDR3 loop is CASSLLGQGMDTQYF. DNA for the CDR3: TGTGCCAGCAGCTTGCTGGGACAGGGTATGGATACGCAGTATTTT.